The 22 T cell receptor beta chains below all came from one sample that was sequenced in a study of blood T cell repertoires in COVID-19. TCRdb's copy holds only in-frame clones and misses some; the assay was immunoSEQ multiplex PCR. The table shows fewer than 150,000 clones, with 90% occurring only once. The sequencing input was peripheral blood. The receptor source for this set is a woman aged 55-69 years with COVID-19, enrolled during active disease.

The chain has TRBV7-9 and TRBJ1-2; D possibly corresponds to TRBD1 (5 bases). CDR1 and CDR2 (germline): SEHNR, FQNEAQ (reference sequence). CDR3 size: 13 residues. The V gene lost 5 bases and the J gene lost 8 bases, with 15 bases spanning the gap. The CDR3: CASSNTGTDGYTF. The CDR3 region has the DNA TGTGCCAGCAGCAACACAGGTACGGACGGCTACACCTTC. The complete variable domain, with remaining parts taken from reference TRBV7-9 and TRBJ1-2, reads DTGVSQNPRHKITKRGQNVTFRCDPISEHNRLYWYRQTLGQGPEFLTYFQNEAQLEKSRLLSDRFSAERPKGSFSTLEIQRTEQGDSAMYLCASSNTGTDGYTFGSGTRLTVV.

The table lists this clone with a few counts. The chain joins TRBV4-1 to TRBJ1-6; D uncertain. CDR3 size: 15 residues. CDR1 and CDR2 from the germline V gene are MGHRA and YSYEKL. Trimming cost V 0 bases and J 5 bases, with 8 bases left between them. The CDR3 region is CASSQDDNDNSPLHF. For the CDR3, the DNA is TGCGCCAGCAGCCAAGACGACAATGATAATTCACCCCTCCACTTT.

The gene calls are TRBV6-6 and TRBJ2-3; possibly TRBD2 for D (6 bases). Germline loops: CDR1 MNHNY, CDR2 SVGAGI (reference sequence). Trimming took off 6 bases at V and 0 bases at J, with 10 bases between the two ends. The CDR3 is made up of 14 amino acids. The CDR3 loop reads CASSSGTSTDTQYF. DNA of the CDR3: TGTGCCAGCAGCTCCGGGACTAGCACAGATACGCAGTATTTT.

This clone was seen just once. This chain connects TRBV3-1 (or the pseudogene TRBV3-2) to TRBJ2-1; 8 positions match TRBD1. The CDR3 is 14 amino acids. Germline values: CDR1 LGHDT, CDR2 YNNKEL (reference sequence). V was clipped by 9 bases and J by 0 bases; unmatched bases: 4. This CDR3 reads CASEDRGSYNEQFF. The CDR3 coding sequence is TGTGCCAGTGAAGACAGGGGCTCCTACAATGAGCAGTTCTTC.

This chain connects TRBV3-1 (or the pseudogene TRBV3-2) to TRBJ1-1; D might be TRBD1 (5 bases). The CDR3 is made up of 15 amino acids. Germline lookup yields CDR1 LGHDT and CDR2 YNNKEL (reference sequence). The ends were cut back, 2 bases at V and 9 bases at J, with 19 bases in the middle. CDR3 loop: CASSQTGVSGEKAFF. Written as DNA, the CDR3 is TGTGCCAGCAGCCAAACGGGGGTCTCCGGGGAGAAAGCTTTCTTT.

The rearrangement links TRBV6-5 to TRBJ2-1, with D unclear. Germline CDR1 is MNHEY and CDR2 is SVGAGI. The CDR3 loop spans 14 amino acids. V shed 1 base and J shed 2 bases, with 6 bases lying between them. The CDR3 DNA reads TGTGCCAGCAGTTACTTTGCAGCCTACAATGAGCAGTTCTTC. This gives the protein CASSYFAAYNEQFF.

This chain's CDR3 is CASSPSPTGGTGELFF. The CDR3 nucleotides read TGTGCCAGCAGCCCTTCCCCCACAGGGGGCACCGGGGAGCTGTTTTTT. The chain links TRBV9 to TRBJ2-2, with 8 positions matching TRBD1. The CDR3 length is 16 residues. J gave up 4 bases and V 4 bases, and 9 bases lay outside the gene matches. CDR1 is SGDLS, CDR2 YYNGEE, per germline.

This clone was recorded once. The V gene is TRBV24-1, the J gene TRBJ1-2, with D perhaps matching TRBD1 (5 bases). Trimming pared 1 base from V and 6 bases from J, leaving 5 bases between. This CDR3 comprises 12 residues. Germline V lookup: CDR1 KGHDR, CDR2 SFDVKD. This CDR3 reads CATSDLGDGYTF. CDR3 DNA: TGTGCCACCAGTGATTTAGGGGATGGCTACACCTTC.

V gene TRBV5-4 combines with J gene TRBJ1-2, with 9 bases aligning to TRBD1. J was trimmed by 6 bases and V by 4 bases; bases with no gene match: 4. This CDR3 is 13 amino acids long. CDR1 is SGHNT and CDR2 is YYREEE in the germline V gene (reference sequence). The CDR3 sequence is CASSVGTGNGYTF. CDR3 in DNA: TGTGCCAGCAGCGTGGGGACAGGGAATGGCTACACCTTC.

This chain connects TRBV10-3 to TRBJ1-2; 8 nucleotides agree with TRBD1. J was trimmed by 2 bases and V by 6 bases; bases with no gene match: 8. The germline gives CDR1 ENHRY, CDR2 SYGVKD. The CDR3 length is 15 residues. This CDR3 reads CAISLGQGSNYGYTF. The CDR3 DNA reads TGTGCCATCAGCCTCGGACAGGGCTCCAACTATGGCTACACCTTC.

The chain joins TRBV21-1 to TRBJ2-7; no DNA check was done on the table's D call, TRBD2. TRBV21-1 is shown as a pseudogene. CDR3 length equals 16 residues. In DNA, the CDR3 is TGTGCCAGCAGCCCCCAGACTGGTCAACTGGCCTACGAGCAGTACTTC. Amino acids: CASSPQTGQLAYEQYF.

The rearrangement joins TRBV3-1 (or the pseudogene TRBV3-2) to TRBJ2-5; tentatively, D is TRBD1 (6 bases). V dropped 5 bases and J dropped 3 bases, with 13 bases sitting between them. The CDR3 has 14 amino acids. Germline values: CDR1 LGHDT, CDR2 YNNKEL (reference sequence). As DNA, the CDR3 is TGTGCCAGCAGCTTTGGGACATCTAAAGAGACCCAGTACTTC. This gives the protein CASSFGTSKETQYF.

The chain recombines TRBV18 with TRBJ2-5, with 7 positions matching TRBD2. Trimming cost V 5 bases and J 0 bases; bases outside gene matches: 15. CDR3 length: 18 amino acids. Germline V gives CDR1 KGHSH, CDR2 LQKENI. The CDR3 DNA is TGTGCCAGCTCAAGCCGGGGGGAGGGGCTGGAGGACCAAGAGACCCAGTACTTC. Translating it yields CASSSRGEGLEDQETQYF. Drawing the rest from reference TRBV18 and TRBJ2-5, the complete variable domain is NAGVMQNPRHLVRRRGQEARLRCSPMKGHSHVYWYRQLPEEGLKFMVYLQKENIIDESGMPKERFSAEFPKEGPSILRIQQVVRGDSAAYFCASSSRGEGLEDQETQYFGPGTRLLVL.

The rearrangement links TRBV27 to TRBJ2-3; 8 bases agree with TRBD1. With V trimmed by 5 bases and J by 4 bases, 5 bases remained unmatched. The CDR3 totals 14 residues. Germline lookup yields CDR1 MNHEY and CDR2 SMNVEV (reference sequence). The chain's CDR3 is CASSRDRGSDTQYF. DNA of the CDR3: TGTGCCAGCAGTAGAGACAGGGGCTCAGATACGCAGTATTTT.

The rearrangement uses TRBV9 and TRBJ2-1; 10 bases are a match to TRBD2. The CDR3 is 13 residues long. V lost 0 bases and J lost 10; bases outside the gene matches: 1. Germline V gene sequence: CDR1 SGDLS, CDR2 YYNGEE. Here the CDR3 reads CASSVVAGGEQFF. In DNA, the CDR3 is TGTGCCAGCAGCGTAGTAGCGGGGGGCGAGCAGTTCTTC.

J is TRBJ1-6 and V is TRBV2, with no clear D. V lost 1 base and J lost 7, with 8 bases in between. This CDR3 comprises 14 residues. CDR1 and CDR2 from the germline V gene are SNHLY and FYNNEI. CDR3 in amino acids: CASSEGQANSPLHF. For the CDR3, the DNA is TGTGCCAGCAGTGAAGGGCAGGCCAATTCACCCCTCCACTTT.

The rearrangement uses TRBV25-1 and TRBJ1-4, with D possibly being TRBD1 (5 bases). Germline assignment: CDR1 MGHDK and CDR2 SYGVNS. The V gene lost 4 bases and the J gene lost 8 bases, with 14 bases spanning the gap. CDR3 size: 14 residues. The CDR3: CASSAPGLGEKLFF. Written as DNA, the CDR3 is TGTGCCAGCAGTGCTCCGGGACTTGGGGAAAAACTGTTTTTT.

This chain joins TRBV6-5 and TRBJ1-6; tentatively, D is TRBD1 (6 bases). The CDR3 runs to 15 residues. The V end was cut by 7 bases, the J end by 4 bases, with 14 bases between. CDR1 and CDR2 from the germline V gene are MNHEY and SVGAGI. The CDR3 protein is CASTGGQGYNSPLHF. The CDR3 coding sequence is TGTGCCAGCACCGGGGGGCAGGGTTATAATTCACCCCTCCACTTT.

The rearrangement links TRBV9 to TRBJ2-6, with D uncertain. With 4 bases removed from V and 0 bases from J, the gap between germline ends came to 11 bases. The CDR3 consists of 16 residues. Germline assignment: CDR1 SGDLS and CDR2 YYNGEE. The CDR3 sequence: CASSSQRRSGANVLTF. CDR3 bases: TGTGCCAGCAGCTCCCAGAGGCGCTCTGGGGCCAACGTCCTGACTTTC.

V and J are TRBV12-3 or TRBV12-4 and TRBJ1-2; D gene unclear. Trimming took off 1 base at V and 4 bases at J, with 7 bases between the two ends. CDR3 size: 13 residues. The DNA for the CDR3 is TGTGCCAGCAGTTTAGGCCAGTTCTATGGCTACACCTTC. It encodes CASSLGQFYGYTF.

This chain uses TRBV6-2 or TRBV6-3 with TRBJ1-2, with D hard to call. CDR1 MNHEY and CDR2 SVGEGT come from the germline V gene. This CDR3 has 13 amino acids. Trimming cost V 0 bases and J 4 bases, with 6 bases left between them. CDR3 residues: CASSYSLSYGYTF. The CDR3 coding sequence is TGTGCCAGCAGTTACTCGCTCAGCTATGGCTACACCTTC.

The gene calls are TRBV5-1 and TRBJ1-2, with D possibly being TRBD1 (6 bases). V was trimmed by 4 bases and J by 4 bases, leaving 17 bases between them. CDR1 is SGHRS and CDR2 is YFSETQ in the germline V gene. This CDR3 has 15 residues. CDR3 nucleotide sequence: TGCGCCAGCAGCCGGGGAACTGACAGGTCCTATGGCTACACCTTC. Its translation: CASSRGTDRSYGYTF.